The 23 T cell receptor beta chains in this list originate from one sample, sequenced in a study of T-cell reconstitution after alpha-beta-depleted transplantation in children. During its preparation, the TCRbeta library received unique molecular identifiers. One entry per CDR3 protein results from TCRdb running MiXCR on the PCR reads. Counted here are about 980,000 distinct CDR3 sequences, about 26% occurring once; the ten biggest clones make up 28%. This sample comprised PBMCs, mostly from graft donor cells, obtained 360 days after TCRalphabeta/CD19-depleted stem cell transplant. These receptor sequences come from a boy under two years old who had a stem cell transplant for SCID, so the T cells may come from the graft donor.

The genes are TRBV20-1 and TRBJ2-7; 8 nucleotides align to TRBD2. Looked up from germline, CDR1 is DFQATT and CDR2 is SNEGSKA (reference sequence). The CDR3 is 14 residues long. V shed 1 base, J shed 4 bases, and the junction held 6 bases outside the gene matches. The CDR3 spells CSARGLAGGYEQYF. CDR3 nucleotides: TGCAGTGCTAGAGGTTTGGCGGGGGGTTACGAGCAGTACTTC.

The chain recombines TRBV6-2 or TRBV6-3 with TRBJ2-3; 11 bases agree with TRBD2. This CDR3 region has 16 residues. Trimming took 8 bases from V and 3 from J; bases not matched to a gene: 10. CDR1 is MNHEY, CDR2 SVGEGT, per germline. CDR3 sequence reads: CASASSGGAGTDTQYF. As DNA, the CDR3 is TGTGCCAGCGCGAGTAGCGGGGGGGCCGGTACAGATACGCAGTATTTT.

This sequence joins TRBV28 and TRBJ1-2; 9 bases are shared with TRBD1. This CDR3 region has 15 residues. J gave up 4 bases and V 7 bases, and 10 bases lay outside the gene matches. Germline loops: CDR1 MDHEN, CDR2 SYDVKM. Here the CDR3 reads CASKGQGMGTYGYTF. In DNA, the CDR3 is TGTGCCAGCAAGGGACAGGGAATGGGAACCTATGGCTACACCTTC.

The chain combines TRBV6-1 with TRBJ1-3, with D possibly TRBD1 on 6 matching bases. Trimming pared 5 bases from V and 8 bases from J, leaving 25 bases between. Germline V gene sequence: CDR1 MNHNS, CDR2 SASEGT. There are 17 residues in the CDR3. Here the CDR3 reads CASSQSGGQMRKDTIYF. The CDR3 nucleotides read TGTGCCAGCAGTCAATCCGGGGGGCAGATGAGGAAGGACACCATATATTTT.

The rearrangement uses TRBV11-1 and TRBJ1-5; D gene unclear. CDR3 size: 18 residues. Germline assignment: CDR1 SGHAT and CDR2 FQDESV (reference sequence). Between the trimmed V and J ends, which lost 3 bases and 0 bases, there was a span of 18 bases. CDR3 in amino acids: CASSFGLLGGNSNQPQHF. CDR3 nucleotide sequence: TGTGCCAGCAGCTTTGGATTACTGGGAGGGAATAGCAATCAGCCCCAGCATTTT.

V and J are TRBV4-1 and TRBJ2-7, with TRBD2 matching 7 bases. This CDR3 has 17 residues. The germline gives CDR1 MGHRA, CDR2 YSYEKL. The ends lost 1 base at V and 2 bases at J; junction bases unmatched: 11. Here the CDR3 reads CASSQALSAGLAYEQYF. The DNA for the CDR3 is TGCGCCAGCAGCCAAGCTTTATCAGCGGGGTTAGCCTACGAGCAGTACTTC.

Comments on this clonotype: A read error is possible here, since a much larger clone lies one base away. The chain joins TRBV10-3 to TRBJ2-7, with TRBD1 matching over 7 bases. Germline V gene data show CDR1 as ENHRY and CDR2 as SYGVKD. The V gene end was trimmed by 10 bases and the J gene end by 2 bases; junction bases not matched to a gene: 5. This CDR3 contains 12 residues. The CDR3, as DNA: TGTGCCACCCGGGACAGCCCCTACGAGCAGTACTTC. This encodes CATRDSPYEQYF.

With respect to this clonotype: This may be a read error, as it is one base from a much larger clone. The gene calls are TRBV4-2 and TRBJ1-1; D ambiguous. Germline-derived CDR1 and CDR2 are LGHNA and YNFKEQ. This CDR3 comprises 13 residues. The CDR3 protein is CANSQVGVTEAFF. The CDR3 DNA reads TGTGCCAACAGCCAAGTCGGGGTTACTGAAGCTTTCTTT.

This clonotype has just a few counts. This sequence joins TRBV5-1 and TRBJ2-7; perhaps TRBD1 as D (5 bases). CDR1 and CDR2 from the germline V gene are SGHRS and YFSETQ. Trimming stripped 0 bases from V and 2 bases from J, with 15 bases between. The CDR3 is 16 residues long. The CDR3 loop reads CASSLVALQGPYEQYF. DNA for the CDR3: TGCGCCAGCAGCTTGGTGGCTCTCCAGGGCCCCTACGAGCAGTACTTC.

The chain recombines TRBV9 with TRBJ2-7; D possibly corresponds to TRBD2 (5 bases). V was shortened by 10 bases and J by 3 bases, with 20 bases between the two germline ends. There are 14 residues in the CDR3. CDR1 and CDR2 (germline): SGDLS, YYNGEE. The CDR3 sequence is CALPGPTEGYEQYF. The CDR3 DNA sequence: TGTGCCTTGCCCGGTCCGACCGAGGGCTACGAGCAGTACTTC.

This clonotype was seen a handful of times. The chain links TRBV6-2 or TRBV6-3 to TRBJ1-5, with no clear D. V was clipped by 6 bases and J by 4 bases, with 22 bases between them. The CDR3 consists of 17 residues. The germline gives CDR1 MNHEY, CDR2 SVGEGT. CDR3 loop: CASSKSPQGRGNQPQHF. CDR3 in DNA: TGTGCCAGCAGCAAGTCTCCTCAAGGAAGAGGTAATCAGCCCCAGCATTTT.

This clonotype was counted between two and nine times. The J gene is TRBJ2-3, the V gene TRBV7-9; D unclear. Germline V gene data show CDR1 as SEHNR and CDR2 as FQNEAQ (reference sequence). The CDR3 runs to 14 residues. The ends were cut back, 5 bases at V and 2 bases at J, with 11 bases in the middle. CDR3 region: CASSPSRNTDTQYF. Here the CDR3 DNA reads TGTGCCAGCAGCCCGTCACGGAACACAGATACGCAGTATTTT.

This clonotype was detected a few times. The rearrangement joins TRBV12-3 or TRBV12-4 to TRBJ1-4; 7 bases match TRBD1. Germline trimming cut 6 bases from V and 5 bases from J; bases unmatched to any gene: 9. This CDR3 comprises 15 residues. Here the CDR3 DNA reads TGTGCCAGCAGGGCAACAGGGGATCCCAATGAAAAACTGTTTTTT. Residues: CASRATGDPNEKLFF.

The V call is TRBV12-3 or TRBV12-4, the J call TRBJ1-5; possibly TRBD1 for D (6 bases). The germline V and J ends were trimmed by 6 bases and 4 bases, with 13 bases remaining between them. The CDR3 consists of 14 residues. The CDR3 sequence: CASRLTGQNQPQHF. The CDR3, as DNA: TGTGCCAGCAGACTTACAGGGCAGAATCAGCCCCAGCATTTT.

This chain joins TRBV19 and TRBJ1-1; unclear D gene. Trimming took 4 bases from V and 3 from J, leaving 15 bases between them. The germline gives CDR1 LNHDA, CDR2 SQIVND (reference sequence). CDR3 length: 15 residues. In nucleotides, the CDR3 is TGTGCCAGTAGTAAGGGCCTTTTGGGATACACTGAAGCTTTCTTT. It encodes CASSKGLLGYTEAFF.

This clonotype was observed a few times. V usage is TRBV6-1 and J usage is TRBJ2-5; the D gene is possibly TRBD2 (5 bases). CDR3 length: 15 residues. Trimming cost V 7 bases and J 1 base, with 16 bases left between them. Germline V gives CDR1 MNHNS, CDR2 SASEGT. This CDR3 is CASTLAPAVQETQYF. CDR3 in DNA: TGTGCCAGCACCCTAGCCCCAGCGGTCCAAGAGACCCAGTACTTC.

V usage is TRBV2 and J usage is TRBJ2-5, with D tentatively TRBD2 (7 bases). Looked up from germline, CDR1 is SNHLY and CDR2 is FYNNEI. The CDR3 has 13 residues. The V end was cut by 4 bases, the J end by 7 bases, with 13 bases between. The CDR3 reads CASSGGGRWTQYF. CDR3 sequence (DNA): TGTGCCAGCAGTGGGGGGGGCCGATGGACCCAGTACTTC.

This clonotype was picked up a small number of times. The rearrangement uses TRBV5-6 and TRBJ2-5; tentative D call: TRBD1 (5 bases). Looked up from germline, CDR1 is SGHDT and CDR2 is YYEEEE. This CDR3 is 16 amino acids long. With 2 bases removed from V and 4 bases from J, the gap between germline ends came to 18 bases. The CDR3 sequence: CASSLYGASVGETQYF. For the CDR3, the DNA is TGTGCCAGCAGCTTATATGGGGCAAGCGTAGGAGAGACCCAGTACTTC.

This chain connects TRBV7-7 to TRBJ2-5; D uncertain. The V gene lost 5 bases and the J gene lost 0 bases, with 10 bases spanning the gap. This CDR3 is built from 14 residues. Germline CDR1 reads SSHAT; CDR2 reads FNYEAQ (reference sequence). CDR3 sequence: CASSQTVNQETQYF. The CDR3 DNA reads as TGTGCCAGCAGCCAGACGGTAAACCAAGAGACCCAGTACTTC.

The CDR3 DNA follows: TGTGCCAGCAGCTTAAAGGGACAGGGAAATCTTCTCAATGAGCAGTTCTTC. Translated, it gives CASSLKGQGNLLNEQFF. The chain carries TRBV7-8 and TRBJ2-1, with 9 bases aligning to TRBD1. Trimming cost V 2 bases and J 6 bases; bases outside gene matches: 11. The CDR3 length is 17 residues. Germline V CDR1 and CDR2: SGHVS, FQNEAQ.

The CDR3 spells CSAPLARSTDTQYF. The CDR3 nucleotides read TGCAGTGCACCTCTAGCGCGAAGCACAGATACGCAGTATTTT. V gene TRBV20-1 combines with J gene TRBJ2-3; D possibly corresponds to TRBD2 (6 bases). The CDR3 has 14 amino acids. Trimming cost V 6 bases and J 0 bases, with 13 bases left between them. Germline V gene sequence: CDR1 DFQATT, CDR2 SNEGSKA (reference sequence).

The rearrangement uses TRBV6-1 and TRBJ1-5; D is unclear. The CDR3 loop spans 13 amino acids. The V and J ends lost 6 bases and 5 bases respectively, with 11 bases between them. From germline, CDR1 is MNHNS and CDR2 SASEGT. CDR3 region: CASSQDWDQPQHF. CDR3 nucleotide sequence: TGTGCCAGCAGCCAGGACTGGGATCAGCCCCAGCATTTT.

CDR3 protein: CSAATGDSTEAFF. CDR3 nucleotides: TGCAGCGCCGCGACAGGGGATAGCACTGAAGCTTTCTTT. The chain couples TRBV29-1 to TRBJ1-1; 8 bases map to TRBD1. CDR3 length: 13 amino acids. V dropped 7 bases and J dropped 4; count of bases not matched to a gene: 8. The germline V gene has CDR1 SQVTM and CDR2 ANQGSEA. Drawing the rest from reference TRBV29-1 and TRBJ1-1, the complete variable domain is SAVISQKPSRDICQRGTSLTIQCQVDSQVTMMFWYRQQPGQSLTLIATANQGSEATYESGFVIDKFPISRPNLTFSTLTVSNMSPEDSSIYLCSAATGDSTEAFFGQGTRLTVV.